The rows below give T cell receptor beta chains drawn from one sample of a study of cytomegalovirus exposure and HLA in healthy donors. Clones were read by immunoSEQ multiplex PCR, and TCRdb kept only the in-frame ones, dropping some. The sample yields tens of thousands of clones, approximately 95% seen once. The sequencing sample was made of PBMCs. Receptor source: a woman between 18 and 29 years old in good health and CMV-seronegative. Each CDR3 is given with its conserved first and last residue. The D gene is left open where the match is weak. For some rows the clone size is stated as once, few or many, or as a class when expanded; others skip it.

d_call,clone_size,j_call,v_call,cdr3_length,cdr3_nt,cdr3_aa
TRBD1,once,TRBJ2-7,TRBV4-1,17,TGCGCCAGCAGCCAAGATCGATGGACAGGGGGCTCCTACGAGCAGTACTTC,CASSQDRWTGGSYEQYF
.,.,TRBJ2-1,TRBV27,15,TGTGCCAGCAGTCCCTCTAGGACAGCCTACAATGAGCAGTTCTTC,CASSPSRTAYNEQFF
TRBD1,.,TRBJ2-7,TRBV6-1,15,TGTGCCAGCAGTGAGAGTACAGGGGGATTCGCCGAGCAGTACTTC,CASSESTGGFAEQYF
.,.,TRBJ1-1,TRBV7-9,14,TGTGCCAGCACCTATGGGCACCCGAACACTGAAGCTTTCTTT,CASTYGHPNTEAFF
.,once,TRBJ2-5,TRBV15,16,TGTGCCACCAGCAGAGAGGTCGGGGGGCGAGAAAGAATCCAGTACTTC,CATSREVGGRERIQYF
.,.,TRBJ2-1,TRBV4-1,16,TGCGCCAGCAGCCAAGATTCCGGGTCCCCATACAATGAGCAGTTCTTC,CASSQDSGSPYNEQFF
TRBD2,.,TRBJ2-2,TRBV27,17,TGTGCCAGCAGTTTACTAGCGGGGCGAGATGTAGCCGGGGAGCTGTTTTTT,CASSLLAGRDVAGELFF
TRBD1,.,TRBJ1-1,TRBV5-1,14,TGCGCCAGCAGCCCTGGGACAGGGATTTTTGAAGCTTTCTTT,CASSPGTGIFEAFF
.,.,TRBJ2-3,TRBV2,11,TGTGCCAGCAGTCTTACAGATACGCAGTATTTT,CASSLTDTQYF
.,.,TRBJ1-5,TRBV2,15,TGTGCCAGCAGTGAAGGAGTCAATAGCAATCAGCCCCAGCATTTT,CASSEGVNSNQPQHF
TRBD1,.,TRBJ2-1,TRBV6-5,15,TGTGCCAGCAGTTACGCTCCTGGGACAGTCGGTGAGCAGTTCTTC,CASSYAPGTVGEQFF
.,.,TRBJ2-7,TRBV25-1,15,TGTGCCAGCAGTGAATATAGACAGGTGGCCTACGAGCAGTACTTC,CASSEYRQVAYEQYF
TRBD1,.,TRBJ1-1,TRBV7-9,13,TGTGCCAGCAGCTTCTGGGACAGTGGGGAAGCTTTCTTT,CASSFWDSGEAFF
.,once,TRBJ1-3,TRBV5-1,15,TGCGCCAGCAGCGAGGACACGAACTCTGGAAACACCATATATTTT,CASSEDTNSGNTIYF
.,.,TRBJ1-3,TRBV9,15,TGTGCCAGCAGCCCCCGACAGGAATTTGGAAACACCATATATTTT,CASSPRQEFGNTIYF
TRBD1,few,TRBJ2-4,TRBV29-1,14,TGCAGCGTTGATGGGGGACAGGGTTTCATCCGGAGGGACTTC,CSVDGGQGFIRRDF
.,.,TRBJ1-1,TRBV7-6,15,TGTGCCAGCAGCTTAGCTGCGCAGGGGAACACTGAAGCTTTCTTT,CASSLAAQGNTEAFF
.,.,TRBJ2-1,TRBV5-1,15,TGCGCCAGCAGCTCTCCTAGCGCCTTAAGGAATGAGCAGTTCTTC,CASSSPSALRNEQFF
TRBD1,.,TRBJ2-2,TRBV10-3,15,TGTGCCATCAGTGCAGGACAGGCGAACACCGGGGAGCTGTTTTTT,CAISAGQANTGELFF
TRBD1,.,TRBJ2-7,TRBV29-1,16,TGCAGCGTTGCGGGACAGGGGGAGAGCTTCACCTACGAGCAGTACTTC,CSVAGQGESFTYEQYF
.,.,TRBJ1-2,TRBV6-5,14,TGTGCCAGCAGTTCCTATCGGGGGGCAGGAGGCTACACCTTC,CASSSYRGAGGYTF
.,.,TRBJ2-7,TRBV2,17,TGTGCCAGCAGTGACCCCTCCCAGGCGGGCACGCTCCACGAGCAGTACTTC,CASSDPSQAGTLHEQYF
.,.,TRBJ2-1,TRBV27,13,TGTGCCAGCAGTTCGAGAATATACAATGAGCAGTTCTTC,CASSSRIYNEQFF
TRBD1,.,TRBJ2-7,TRBV28,18,TGTGCCAGCAGCTCCCCGCGGAAGGGGGCTCACCGCCGATACGAGCAGTACTTC,CASSSPRKGAHRRYEQYF
TRBD2,few,TRBJ2-1,TRBV4-1,15,TGCGCCAGCAGCGCCGGGACTAGCGATTACAATGAGCAGTTCTTC,CASSAGTSDYNEQFF
TRBD2,.,TRBJ2-1,TRBV27,14,TGTGCCAGCAGTTTAACCCCAACTAGCGATGAGCAGTTCTTC,CASSLTPTSDEQFF
.,once,TRBJ2-2,TRBV5-6,16,TGTGCCAGCAGCTTTTTTGATAGCCGGAACACCGGGGAGCTGTTTTTT,CASSFFDSRNTGELFF
TRBD1,.,TRBJ1-5,TRBV19,14,TGTGCCAGTAGTCCCAGGGGGTGGGATCAGCCCCAGCATTTT,CASSPRGWDQPQHF
.,.,TRBJ1-2,TRBV6-5,14,TGTGCCAGCAGGCCCTCCAAGCCAGGCGATGGCTACACCTTC,CASRPSKPGDGYTF
TRBD1,.,TRBJ1-2,TRBV6-5,14,TGTGCCAGCAGCAACTACGGACAGGGCGACGGCTACACCTTC,CASSNYGQGDGYTF
TRBD1,once,TRBJ2-7,TRBV10-3,13,TGTGCCATCAGGGACAGGGGAAAAGACGAGCAGTACTTC,CAIRDRGKDEQYF
TRBD2,.,TRBJ2-7,TRBV2,14,TGTGCCAGCAGCCTAGCGGGGACCTACTACGAGCAGTACTTC,CASSLAGTYYEQYF
.,.,TRBJ1-2,TRBV30,15,TGTGCCTGGAGTGCCGGAACAGGGCCTTACTATGGCTACACCTTC,CAWSAGTGPYYGYTF
TRBD1,.,TRBJ1-2,TRBV28,17,TGTGCCAGCAGTCCGTATCCCCCCCCCGAGGGGGCTTATGGCTACACCTTC,CASSPYPPPEGAYGYTF
TRBD1,.,TRBJ2-7,TRBV6-6,15,TGTGCCAGCAGTAAGGACGGACAGGCCTTCTACGAGCAGTACTTC,CASSKDGQAFYEQYF
.,once,TRBJ2-2,TRBV29-1,13,TGCAGCGGGTTGGACAGTAACACCGGGGAGCTGTTTTTT,CSGLDSNTGELFF
.,.,TRBJ2-2,TRBV18,15,TGTGCCAGCTCACCAAGGGGAAAAAACACCGGGGAGCTGTTTTTT,CASSPRGKNTGELFF
TRBD1,.,TRBJ2-7,TRBV4-2,19,TGTGCCAGCAGCCAAGAGTCTCCCCCCGACAGGGGAAAGATATACGAGCAGTACTTC,CASSQESPPDRGKIYEQYF
.,.,TRBJ1-4,TRBV28,13,TGTGCCAGCAGCTTTAATTTGTTCGAAAAACTGTTTTTT,CASSFNLFEKLFF
TRBD1,.,TRBJ2-7,TRBV4-1,15,TGCGCCAGCAGCCACCTCGACAGGGACAACCACGAGCAGTACTTC,CASSHLDRDNHEQYF
TRBD1,.,TRBJ2-3,TRBV29-1,21,TGCAGCGTTGGTCCAGATGGGGACGGGACAGGGGGCAAATTGGAGACAGATACGCAGTATTTT,CSVGPDGDGTGGKLETDTQYF
TRBD1,.,TRBJ2-7,TRBV7-9,15,TGTGCCAGCAGCCCAGGACAGGGGATCGGGTACGAGCAGTACTTC,CASSPGQGIGYEQYF
TRBD2,once,TRBJ2-2,TRBV12-5,15,TGTGCTAGTTGTGTCGGCGGGAGTTTAACCGGGGAGCTGTTTTTT,CASCVGGSLTGELFF
TRBD1,.,TRBJ1-5,TRBV5-6,16,TGTGCCAGCAGCTACAGGACAGGGCCAGGGGGACAGCCCCAGCATTTT,CASSYRTGPGGQPQHF
.,.,TRBJ2-1,TRBV7-9,17,TGTGCCAGCAGCTTGGCGGGACTGGCCCGTTTGGCCAATGAGCAGTTCTTC,CASSLAGLARLANEQFF
.,.,TRBJ2-2,TRBV14,15,TGTGCCAGCAGCCAGGGCTCAATCAACACCGGGGAGCTGTTTTTT,CASSQGSINTGELFF
TRBD2,.,TRBJ2-1,TRBV9,16,TGTGCCAGCAGCGCCATAGGGACTAGCGCGCTGAATGAGCAGTTCTTC,CASSAIGTSALNEQFF